The sequence of this T cell receptor beta chain was determined in a study of identical twins. All donors were healthy, and all were Caucasian. In TCRdb, the 5' RACE reads were re-called with MiXCR into one record per CDR3 protein. This sample carries 1.5 million to 2 million distinct CDR3 sequences, roughly a third of them seen once, and the ten largest clones take about 0.27%. Study conclusions and caveats: The more abundant beta clonotypes in cord blood had fewer insertions, and memory repertoires did not show this. Low generation probability was overrepresented in out-of-frame alpha sequences shared by twins.

CDR3 length equals 15 residues. V shed 0 bases and J shed 0 bases, with 9 bases lying between them. The V gene's germline CDR1 is LGHDT and CDR2 YNNKEL (reference sequence). Notes on this clonotype: Its specificity is unknown.

The rearrangement links TRBV3-1 to TRBJ2-7; D is perhaps TRBD2 (6 bases). The sample taken for sequencing was cord blood. This sequence was found in a newborn girl in good health. For the CDR3, the DNA is TGTGCCAGCAGCCAAGACCGGGAGCGCTCCTACGAGCAGTACTTC. Translating gives CASSQDRERSYEQYF.